Each of the 8 T cell receptor beta chains below was sequenced from the same sample in a study of human T cells and chemical hapten exposure. From the RACE reads, TCRdb called clonotypes with MiXCR, one entry per CDR3 protein. The table has about 120,000 distinct CDR3 sequences, about an eighth seen once; the top ten hold 1.2% to 1.5%. As to time point: patch test 1, 2 weeks after DPC sensitization. Treatment specified: therapeutic diphenylcyclopropenone sensitization with weekly scalp DPC. Sequenced here: whole blood, sampled in connection with sensitization to the hapten diphenylcyclopropenone (DPC). These receptors originate from a woman aged 50 to 60 with alopecia areata. Some clones in this sample may be carry-over from other donors' samples.

This clonotype was seen ten or more times. A read error may produce the germline difference seen at one junction end. The V gene is TRBV3-1, the J gene TRBJ2-1, with D unresolved. CDR1 and CDR2 from the germline V gene are LGHDT and YNNKEL (reference sequence). The CDR3 contains 14 residues. The CDR3 coding sequence is TGTGCCAGCACCCAAGCCCCCCTCTACAATGAGCAGTTCTTC. Protein: CASTQAPLYNEQFF.

There are a few counts of this clonotype. The V gene is TRBV5-6, the J gene TRBJ2-5, with 9 bases identical to TRBD1. This CDR3 spans 14 amino acids. V trimming: 0 bases; J trimming: 4 bases; junction bases outside the gene matches: 1. Germline V lookup: CDR1 SGHDT, CDR2 YYEEEE. CDR3 residues: CASSLVGQGETQYF. The CDR3 nucleotides read TGTGCCAGCAGCTTGGTGGGACAGGGAGAGACCCAGTACTTC. The variable domain in full, completed from reference TRBV5-6 and TRBJ2-5, reads DAGVTQSPTHLIKTRGQQVTLRCSPKSGHDTVSWYQQALGQGPQFIFQYYEEEERQRGNFPDRFSGHQFPNYSSELNVNALLLGDSALYLCASSLVGQGETQYFGPGTRLLVL.

Details on this clonotype: A junction end diverges from the germline sequence, so it may reflect a read error. The gene calls are TRBV27 and TRBJ2-5; 13 nucleotides match TRBD2. Germline lookup yields CDR1 MNHEY and CDR2 SMNVEV (reference sequence). The CDR3 has 16 amino acids. In nucleotides, the CDR3 is TGTGCCAGCAGCTTGACTAGCGGGAGGCTGGGGGAGACCCAGCACTTC. It yields the protein CASSLTSGRLGETQHF.

The table lists this clonotype with a few counts. The chain recombines TRBV19 with TRBJ1-5, with a tentative D call TRBD1 (5 bases). Trimming removed 10 bases from V and 6 bases from J, with 16 bases in between. The CDR3 totals 13 residues. CDR1 is LNHDA, CDR2 SQIVND, per germline (reference sequence). The CDR3 bases are TGTGCCACCCGGGGCCCGGTCGCTCAGCCCCAGCATTTT. It specifies CATRGPVAQPQHF.

Many counts were recorded for this clonotype. This rearrangement joins TRBV11-2 to TRBJ2-3; D unresolved. This CDR3 region has 13 residues. The V end was cut by 3 bases, the J end by 6 bases, with 10 bases between. Germline V gives CDR1 SGHAT, CDR2 FQNNGV. The CDR3 is CASSLSPTDTQYF. The DNA for the CDR3 is TGTGCCAGCAGCTTGAGCCCCACGGATACGCAGTATTTT.

This clonotype has only a few counts. The chain employs TRBV12-3 or TRBV12-4 and TRBJ2-3; TRBD2 matches 11 bases. With 6 bases clipped from V and 5 bases from J, the junction kept 10 bases outside the gene matches. CDR3 length equals 16 residues. CDR3 DNA sequence: TGTGCCAGCAGGGGAACTAGCGGGGGCCCTCGAGATACGCAGTATTTT. It is translated as CASRGTSGGPRDTQYF.

This clonotype was seen ten or more times. CDR3 sequence reads: CSAVTYEQYF. The DNA of the CDR3 is TGCAGTGCTGTAACCTACGAGCAGTACTTC. The rearrangement links TRBV20-1 to TRBJ2-7, with D unclear. V lost 5 bases to trimming and J lost 2 bases, with 4 bases between them. The CDR3 loop spans 10 amino acids. Germline lookup yields CDR1 DFQATT and CDR2 SNEGSKA (reference sequence).

This clonotype was counted ten times or more. The genes are TRBV18 and TRBJ1-6, with D uncertain. Trimming cost V 2 bases and J 0 bases, with 8 bases left between them. The CDR3 extends over 16 amino acids. Germline V gives CDR1 KGHSH, CDR2 LQKENI. The DNA for the CDR3 is TGTGCCAGCTCACCAGTACAGACCTCCTATAATTCACCCCTCCACTTT. Its protein is CASSPVQTSYNSPLHF.